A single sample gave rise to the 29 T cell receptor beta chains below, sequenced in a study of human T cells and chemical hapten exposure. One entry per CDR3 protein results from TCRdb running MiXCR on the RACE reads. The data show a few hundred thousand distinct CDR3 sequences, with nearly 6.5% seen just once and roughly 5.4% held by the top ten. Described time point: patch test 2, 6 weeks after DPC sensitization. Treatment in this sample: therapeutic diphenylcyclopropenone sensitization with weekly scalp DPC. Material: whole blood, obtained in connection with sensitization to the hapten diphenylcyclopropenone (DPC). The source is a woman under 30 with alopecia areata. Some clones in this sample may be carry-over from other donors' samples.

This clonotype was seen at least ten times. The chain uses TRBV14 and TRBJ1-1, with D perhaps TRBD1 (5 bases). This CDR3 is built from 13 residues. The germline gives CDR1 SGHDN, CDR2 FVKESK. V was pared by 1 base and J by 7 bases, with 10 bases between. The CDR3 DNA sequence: TGTGCCAGCAGCCAAGGAGGGGTCAGTGAAGCTTTCTTT. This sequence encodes CASSQGGVSEAFF.

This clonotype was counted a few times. The CDR3 is CASSQAGKSTDTQYF. The CDR3 nucleotides are TGTGCCAGCAGCCAGGCAGGGAAGAGCACAGATACGCAGTATTTT. The V and J genes are TRBV7-9 and TRBJ2-3, with D possibly being TRBD1 (5 bases). Trimming cost V 5 bases and J 0 bases, with 12 bases left between them. The length of the CDR3 is 15 residues. The germline V gene has CDR1 SEHNR and CDR2 FQNEAQ (reference sequence).

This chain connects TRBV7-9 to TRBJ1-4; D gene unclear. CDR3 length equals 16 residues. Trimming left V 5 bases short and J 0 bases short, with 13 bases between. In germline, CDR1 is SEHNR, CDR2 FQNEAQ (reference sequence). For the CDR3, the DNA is TGTGCCAGCAGCGTCGGAAGAATTGCAACTAATGAAAAACTGTTTTTT. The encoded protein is CASSVGRIATNEKLFF.

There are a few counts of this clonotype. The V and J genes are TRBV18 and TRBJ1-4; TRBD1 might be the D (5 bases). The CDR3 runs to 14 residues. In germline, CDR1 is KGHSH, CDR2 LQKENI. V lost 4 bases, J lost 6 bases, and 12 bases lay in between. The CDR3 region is CASSHLGEDEKLFF. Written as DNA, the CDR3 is TGTGCCAGCTCACACTTAGGGGAGGATGAAAAACTGTTTTTT.

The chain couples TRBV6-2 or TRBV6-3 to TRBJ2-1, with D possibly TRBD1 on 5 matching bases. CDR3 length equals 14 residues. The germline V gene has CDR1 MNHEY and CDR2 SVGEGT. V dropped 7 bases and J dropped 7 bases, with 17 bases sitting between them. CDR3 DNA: TGTGCCAGCACTCCAAAGGGGCCCTGGAATGAGCAGTTCTTC. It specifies CASTPKGPWNEQFF.

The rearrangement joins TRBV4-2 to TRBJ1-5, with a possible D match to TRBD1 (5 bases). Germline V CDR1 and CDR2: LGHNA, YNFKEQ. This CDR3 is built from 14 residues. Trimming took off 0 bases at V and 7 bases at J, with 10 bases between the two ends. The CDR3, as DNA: TGTGCCAGCAGCCAAGAGTATCGGGGCCAGCCCCAGCATTTT. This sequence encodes CASSQEYRGQPQHF.

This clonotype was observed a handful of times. CDR3: CASSRSTSTDTQYF. The CDR3 DNA reads TGTGCCAGCAGCCGAAGTACTAGCACAGATACGCAGTATTTT. J is TRBJ2-3 and V is TRBV6-2 or TRBV6-3; D ambiguous. The germline gives CDR1 MNHEY, CDR2 SVGEGT. The CDR3 is 14 residues long. Trimming cost V 6 bases and J 0 bases, with 10 bases left between them.

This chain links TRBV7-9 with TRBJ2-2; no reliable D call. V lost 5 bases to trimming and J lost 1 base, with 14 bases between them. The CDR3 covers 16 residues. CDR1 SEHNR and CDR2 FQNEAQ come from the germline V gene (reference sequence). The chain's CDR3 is CASSPAIARNTGELFF. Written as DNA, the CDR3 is TGTGCCAGCAGCCCCGCCATAGCAAGGAACACCGGGGAGCTGTTTTTT.

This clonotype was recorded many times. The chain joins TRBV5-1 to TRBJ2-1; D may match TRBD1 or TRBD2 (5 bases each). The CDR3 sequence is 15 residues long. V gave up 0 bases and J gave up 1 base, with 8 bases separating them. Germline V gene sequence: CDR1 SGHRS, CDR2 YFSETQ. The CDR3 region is CASSLGGASYNEQFF. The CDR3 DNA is TGCGCCAGCAGCTTGGGAGGGGCATCCTACAATGAGCAGTTCTTC. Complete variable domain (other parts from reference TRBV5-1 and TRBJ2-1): KAGVTQTPRYLIKTRGQQVTLSCSPISGHRSVSWYQQTPGQGLQFLFEYFSETQRNKGNFPGRFSGRQFSNSRSEMNVSTLELGDSALYLCASSLGGASYNEQFFGPGTRLTVL.

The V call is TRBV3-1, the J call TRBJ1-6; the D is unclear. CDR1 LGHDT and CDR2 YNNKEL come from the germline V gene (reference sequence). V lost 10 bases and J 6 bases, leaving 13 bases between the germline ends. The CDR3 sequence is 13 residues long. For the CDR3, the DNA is TGTGCCACCGGACTGGGGTTTAATTCACCCCTCCACTTT. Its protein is CATGLGFNSPLHF.

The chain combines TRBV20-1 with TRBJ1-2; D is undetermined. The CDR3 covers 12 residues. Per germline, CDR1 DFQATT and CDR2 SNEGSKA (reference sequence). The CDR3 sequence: CSPTMTNYGYTF. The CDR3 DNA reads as TGCAGCCCAACGATGACTAACTATGGCTACACCTTC.

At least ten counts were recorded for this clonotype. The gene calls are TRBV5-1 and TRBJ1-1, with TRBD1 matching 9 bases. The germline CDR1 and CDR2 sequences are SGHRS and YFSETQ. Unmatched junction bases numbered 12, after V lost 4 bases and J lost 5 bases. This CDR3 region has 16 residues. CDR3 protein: CASSPRPGQGGTEAFF. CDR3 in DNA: TGCGCCAGCAGCCCGCGACCGGGACAGGGAGGGACTGAAGCTTTCTTT.

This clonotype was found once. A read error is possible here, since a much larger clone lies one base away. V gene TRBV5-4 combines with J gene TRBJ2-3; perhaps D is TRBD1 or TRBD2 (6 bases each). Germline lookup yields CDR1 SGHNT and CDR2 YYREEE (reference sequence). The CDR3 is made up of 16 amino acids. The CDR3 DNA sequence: TGTGCCAGTAGCACCCTACAAGGTGGGGGGCCAGATTCGCAGTATTTT. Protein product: CASSTLQGGGPDSQYF. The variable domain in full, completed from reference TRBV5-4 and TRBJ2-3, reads ETGVTQSPTHLIKTRGQQVTLRCSSQSGHNTVSWYQQALGQGPQFIFQYYREEENGRGNFPPRFSGLQFPNYSSELNVNALELDDSALYLCASSTLQGGGPDSQYFGPGTRLTVL.

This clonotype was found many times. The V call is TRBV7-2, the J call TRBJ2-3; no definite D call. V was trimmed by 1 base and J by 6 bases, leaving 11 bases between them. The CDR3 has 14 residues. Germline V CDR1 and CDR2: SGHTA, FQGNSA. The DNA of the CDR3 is TGTGCCAGCAGCTTAGGGGCAATATTGGATACGCAGTATTTT. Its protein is CASSLGAILDTQYF.

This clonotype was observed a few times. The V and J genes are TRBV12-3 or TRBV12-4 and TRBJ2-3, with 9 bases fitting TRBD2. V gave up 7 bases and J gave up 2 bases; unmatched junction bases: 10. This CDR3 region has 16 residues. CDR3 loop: CASTPGLAGYTDTQYF. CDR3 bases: TGTGCCAGCACCCCCGGGCTAGCGGGGTACACAGATACGCAGTATTTT.

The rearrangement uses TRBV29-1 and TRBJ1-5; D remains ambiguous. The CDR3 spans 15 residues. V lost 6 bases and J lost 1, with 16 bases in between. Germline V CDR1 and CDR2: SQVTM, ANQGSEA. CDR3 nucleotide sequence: TGCAGCGTCCGCCCGGACGGCCTAAGCAATCAGCCCCAGCATTTT. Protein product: CSVRPDGLSNQPQHF.

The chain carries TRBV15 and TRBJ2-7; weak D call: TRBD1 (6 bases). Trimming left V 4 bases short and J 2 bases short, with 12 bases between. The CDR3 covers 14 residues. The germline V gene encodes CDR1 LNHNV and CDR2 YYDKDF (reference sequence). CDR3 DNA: TGTGCCACCAGCATACGGGACATGCCCTACGAGCAGTACTTC. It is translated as CATSIRDMPYEQYF.

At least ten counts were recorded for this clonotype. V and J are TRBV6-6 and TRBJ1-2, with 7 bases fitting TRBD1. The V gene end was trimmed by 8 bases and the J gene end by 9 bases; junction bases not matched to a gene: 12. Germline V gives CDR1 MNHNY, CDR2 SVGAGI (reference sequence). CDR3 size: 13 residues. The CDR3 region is CASVGTVTMSYTF. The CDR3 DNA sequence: TGTGCCAGCGTTGGGACAGTTACTATGAGCTACACCTTC.

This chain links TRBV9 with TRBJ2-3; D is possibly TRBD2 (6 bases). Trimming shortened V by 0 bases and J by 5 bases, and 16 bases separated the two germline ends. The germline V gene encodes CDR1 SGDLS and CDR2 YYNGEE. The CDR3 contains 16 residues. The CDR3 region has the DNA TGTGCCAGCAGCGTAGGTAGGGGACTCGGGAGAGATACGCAGTATTTT. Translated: CASSVGRGLGRDTQYF. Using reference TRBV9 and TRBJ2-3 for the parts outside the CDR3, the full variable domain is DSGVTQTPKHLITATGQRVTLRCSPRSGDLSVYWYQQSLDQGLQFLIQYYNGEERAKGNILERFSAQQFPDLHSELNLSSLELGDSALYFCASSVGRGLGRDTQYFGPGTRLTVL.

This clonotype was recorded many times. The CDR3 DNA sequence: TGCAGTGCAGGAACATACGGAACTGAAGCTTTCTTT. Its translation: CSAGTYGTEAFF. V and J are TRBV20-1 and TRBJ1-1, with unresolved D. The CDR3 runs to 12 residues. The ends were cut back, 6 bases at V and 5 bases at J, with 13 bases in the middle. Looked up from germline, CDR1 is DFQATT and CDR2 is SNEGSKA (reference sequence).

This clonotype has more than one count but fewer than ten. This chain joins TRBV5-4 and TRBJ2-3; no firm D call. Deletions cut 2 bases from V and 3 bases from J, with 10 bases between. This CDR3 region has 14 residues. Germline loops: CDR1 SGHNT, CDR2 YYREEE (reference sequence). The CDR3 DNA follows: TGTGCCAGCAGCTTCGAGCCGCTTACAGATACGCAGTATTTT. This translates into CASSFEPLTDTQYF.

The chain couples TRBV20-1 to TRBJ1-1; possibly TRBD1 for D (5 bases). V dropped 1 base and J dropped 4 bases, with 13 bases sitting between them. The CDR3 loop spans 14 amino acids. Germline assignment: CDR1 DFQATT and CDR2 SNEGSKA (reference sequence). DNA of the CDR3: TGCAGTGCTAGAGTCGGTGGGGCTGGCACTGAAGCTTTCTTT. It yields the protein CSARVGGAGTEAFF.

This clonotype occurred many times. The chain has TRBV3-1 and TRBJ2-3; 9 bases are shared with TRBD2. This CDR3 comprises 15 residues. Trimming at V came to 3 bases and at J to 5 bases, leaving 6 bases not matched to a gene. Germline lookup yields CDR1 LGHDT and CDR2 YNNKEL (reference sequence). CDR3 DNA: TGTGCCAGCAGCCACCTTAGCGGGGGAATAGATACGCAGTATTTT. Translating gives CASSHLSGGIDTQYF.

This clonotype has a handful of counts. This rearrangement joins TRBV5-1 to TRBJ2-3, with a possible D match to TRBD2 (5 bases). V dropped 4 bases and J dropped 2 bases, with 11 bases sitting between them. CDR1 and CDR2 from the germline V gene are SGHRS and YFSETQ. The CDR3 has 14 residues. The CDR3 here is CASSPLGLTDTQYF. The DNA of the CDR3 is TGCGCCAGCAGCCCGCTTGGACTCACAGATACGCAGTATTTT.

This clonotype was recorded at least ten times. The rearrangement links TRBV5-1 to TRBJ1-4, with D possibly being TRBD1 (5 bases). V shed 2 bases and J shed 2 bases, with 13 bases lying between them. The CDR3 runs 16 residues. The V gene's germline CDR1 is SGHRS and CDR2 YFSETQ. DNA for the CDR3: TGCGCCAGCAGCTTAGGGGTTGCCAGCACTAATGAAAAACTGTTTTTT. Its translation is CASSLGVASTNEKLFF.

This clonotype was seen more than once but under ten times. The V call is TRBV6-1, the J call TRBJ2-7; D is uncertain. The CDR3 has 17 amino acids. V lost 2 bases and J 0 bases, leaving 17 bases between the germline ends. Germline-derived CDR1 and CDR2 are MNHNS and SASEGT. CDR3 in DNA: TGTGCCAGCAGTGAAATAAGGTCGGCCCTGAGCTCCTACGAGCAGTACTTC. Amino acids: CASSEIRSALSSYEQYF.

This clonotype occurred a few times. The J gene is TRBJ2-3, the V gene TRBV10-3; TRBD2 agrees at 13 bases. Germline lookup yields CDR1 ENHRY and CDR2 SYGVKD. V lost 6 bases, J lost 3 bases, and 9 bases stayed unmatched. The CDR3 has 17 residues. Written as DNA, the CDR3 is TGTGCCATCAGACCCTCTACTAGCGGGGGGGCAACAGATACGCAGTATTTT. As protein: CAIRPSTSGGATDTQYF.

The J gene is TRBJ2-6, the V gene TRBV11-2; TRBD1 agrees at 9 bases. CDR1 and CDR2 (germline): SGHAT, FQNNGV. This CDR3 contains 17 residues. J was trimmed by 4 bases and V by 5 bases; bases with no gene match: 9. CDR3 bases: TGTGCCAGCAGCATAACAGGGGGCGAGAACGGGGCCAACGTCCTGACTTTC. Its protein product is CASSITGGENGANVLTF.

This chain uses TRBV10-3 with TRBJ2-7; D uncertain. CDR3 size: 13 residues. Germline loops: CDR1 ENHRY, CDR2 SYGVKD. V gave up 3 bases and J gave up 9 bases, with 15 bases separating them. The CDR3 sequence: CAISETDPSVQYF. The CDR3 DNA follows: TGTGCCATCAGTGAAACGGACCCCTCGGTGCAGTACTTC.